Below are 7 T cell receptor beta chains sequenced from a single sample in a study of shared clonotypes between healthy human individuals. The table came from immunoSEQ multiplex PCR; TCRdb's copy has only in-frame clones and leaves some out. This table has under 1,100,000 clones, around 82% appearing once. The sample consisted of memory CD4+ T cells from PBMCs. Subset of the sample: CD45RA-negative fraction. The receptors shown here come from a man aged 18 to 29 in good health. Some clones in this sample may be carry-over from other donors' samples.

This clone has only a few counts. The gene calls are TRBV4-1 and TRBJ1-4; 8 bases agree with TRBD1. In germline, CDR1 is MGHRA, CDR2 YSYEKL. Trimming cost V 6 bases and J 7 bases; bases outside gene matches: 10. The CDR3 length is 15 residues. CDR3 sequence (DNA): TGCGCCAGCAGAGGACAGGGCCTTGGGAGTGAAAAACTGTTTTTT. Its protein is CASRGQGLGSEKLFF.

This chain's CDR3 is CASSLEVGGAGNTIYF. DNA of the CDR3: TGCGCCAGCAGCTTGGAGGTAGGGGGCGCTGGAAACACCATATATTTT. This chain links TRBV5-1 with TRBJ1-3, with 7 nucleotides matching TRBD1. The V gene's germline CDR1 is SGHRS and CDR2 YFSETQ. There are 16 residues in the CDR3. V gave up 0 bases and J gave up 2 bases; unmatched junction bases: 5. The full variable domain, its missing parts supplied by reference TRBV5-1 and TRBJ1-3, is KAGVTQTPRYLIKTRGQQVTLSCSPISGHRSVSWYQQTPGQGLQFLFEYFSETQRNKGNFPGRFSGRQFSNSRSEMNVSTLELGDSALYLCASSLEVGGAGNTIYFGEGSWLTVV.

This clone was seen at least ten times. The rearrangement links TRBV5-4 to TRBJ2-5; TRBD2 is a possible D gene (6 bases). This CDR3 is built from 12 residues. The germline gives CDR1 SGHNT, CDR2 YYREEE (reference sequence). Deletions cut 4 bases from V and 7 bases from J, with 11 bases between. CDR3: CASSPGGGTQYF. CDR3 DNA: TGTGCCAGCAGCCCCGGGGGTGGGACCCAGTACTTC. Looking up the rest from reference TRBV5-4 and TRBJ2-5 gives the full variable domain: ETGVTQSPTHLIKTRGQQVTLRCSSQSGHNTVSWYQQALGQGPQFIFQYYREEENGRGNFPPRFSGLQFPNYSSELNVNALELDDSALYLCASSPGGGTQYFGPGTRLLVL.

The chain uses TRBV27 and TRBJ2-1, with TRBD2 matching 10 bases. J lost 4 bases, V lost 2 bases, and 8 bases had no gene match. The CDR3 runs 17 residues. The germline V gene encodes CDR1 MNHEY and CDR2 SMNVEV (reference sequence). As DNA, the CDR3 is TGTGCCAGCAGTTTAGCATTGGCTAGCGGGAGTTACAATGAGCAGTTCTTC. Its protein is CASSLALASGSYNEQFF.

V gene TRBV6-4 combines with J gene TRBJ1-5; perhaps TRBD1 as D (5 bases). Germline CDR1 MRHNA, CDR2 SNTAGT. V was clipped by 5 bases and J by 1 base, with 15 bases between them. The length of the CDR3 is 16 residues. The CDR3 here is CASSLPIPGSNQPQHF. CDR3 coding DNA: TGTGCCAGCAGTCTACCTATCCCAGGGAGCAATCAGCCCCAGCATTTT.

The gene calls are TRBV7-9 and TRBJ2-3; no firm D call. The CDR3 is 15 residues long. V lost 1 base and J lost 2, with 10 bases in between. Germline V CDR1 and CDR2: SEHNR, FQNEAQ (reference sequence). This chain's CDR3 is CASSLVGTTTDTQYF. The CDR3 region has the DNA TGTGCCAGCAGCTTAGTAGGCACCACCACAGATACGCAGTATTTT.

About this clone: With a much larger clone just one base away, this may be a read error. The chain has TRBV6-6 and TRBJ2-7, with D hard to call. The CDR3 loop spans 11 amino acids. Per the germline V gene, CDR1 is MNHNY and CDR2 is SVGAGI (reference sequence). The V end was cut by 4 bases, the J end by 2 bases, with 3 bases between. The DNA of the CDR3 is TGTGCCAGCAGTTCCACCTACGAGCAGTACTTC. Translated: CASSSTYEQYF.